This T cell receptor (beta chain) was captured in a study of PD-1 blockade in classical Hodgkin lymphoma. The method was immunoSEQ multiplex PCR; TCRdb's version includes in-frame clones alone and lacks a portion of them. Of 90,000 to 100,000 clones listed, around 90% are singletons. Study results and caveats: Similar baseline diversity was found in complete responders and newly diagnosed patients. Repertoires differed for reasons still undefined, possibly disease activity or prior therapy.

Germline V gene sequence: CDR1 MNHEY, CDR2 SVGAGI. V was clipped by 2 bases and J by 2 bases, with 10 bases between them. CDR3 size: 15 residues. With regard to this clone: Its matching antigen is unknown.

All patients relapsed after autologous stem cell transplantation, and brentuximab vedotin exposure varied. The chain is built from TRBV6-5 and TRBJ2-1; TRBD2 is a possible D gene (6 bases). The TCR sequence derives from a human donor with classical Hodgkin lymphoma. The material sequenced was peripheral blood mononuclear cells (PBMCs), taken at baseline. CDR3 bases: TGTGCCAGCAGTTACGCTCCGGGAGCCTACAATGAGCAGTTCTTC. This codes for CASSYAPGAYNEQFF.